The sequence of this T cell receptor beta chain was determined in a study of T cells in Graves' hyperthyroidism and ophthalmopathy. In this sample, this clonotype turned up many times. TCR beta CDR3 sequences were amplified from RNA transcripts. The HTBI set primed first-round TCR CDR3 RT-PCR. TCRdb re-derived calls from the multiplex PCR reads in MiXCR, one entry per CDR3 protein. The top ten hold roughly 50% of the sample, which has about 210,000 distinct CDR3 sequences, under 20% seen once. The study based diagnoses on clinical symptoms, serum thyroxine and TRAb, thyroid ultrasound and orbital computed tomography. The CDR3 length is 15 residues. Germline CDR1 is MNHEY and CDR2 is SVGEGT. V was cut by 2 bases and J by 1 base, with 9 bases left in between.

The receptor was isolated from a man between 50 and 59 years old with Graves' hyperthyroidism. Sequencing input: blood. The V gene is TRBV6-2 or TRBV6-3, the J gene TRBJ1-5; D remains ambiguous. CDR3 bases: TGTGCCAGCAGTTACAGGGCTTTGAGCAATCAGCCCCAGCATTTT. It encodes CASSYRALSNQPQHF.